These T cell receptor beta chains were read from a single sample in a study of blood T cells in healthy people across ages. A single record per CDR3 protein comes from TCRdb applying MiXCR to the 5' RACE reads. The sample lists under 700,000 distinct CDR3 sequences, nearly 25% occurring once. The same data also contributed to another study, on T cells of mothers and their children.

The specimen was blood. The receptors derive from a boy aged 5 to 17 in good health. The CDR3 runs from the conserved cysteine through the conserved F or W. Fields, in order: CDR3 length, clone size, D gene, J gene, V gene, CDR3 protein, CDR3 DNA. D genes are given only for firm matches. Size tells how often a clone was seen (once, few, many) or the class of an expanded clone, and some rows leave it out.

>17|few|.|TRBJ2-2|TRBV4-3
CASSQDIWGAGTGELFF
TGCGCCAGCAGCCAAGATATTTGGGGGGCAGGCACCGGGGAGCTGTTTTTT
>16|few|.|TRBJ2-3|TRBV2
CASSEGRALYTDTQYF
TGTGCCAGCAGTGAAGGAAGGGCCCTTTACACAGATACGCAGTATTTT
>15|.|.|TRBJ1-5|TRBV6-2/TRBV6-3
CASSSGAGGGQPQHF
TGTGCCAGCAGCTCCGGGGCGGGGGGCGGTCAGCCCCAGCATTTT
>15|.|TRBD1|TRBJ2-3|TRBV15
CATSRHGQGTGTQYF
TGTGCCACCAGCAGACACGGACAGGGCACAGGTACGCAGTATTTT
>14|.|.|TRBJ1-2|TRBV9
CASSSRAGHYGYTF
TGTGCCAGCAGCTCTCGGGCCGGGCACTATGGCTACACCTTC
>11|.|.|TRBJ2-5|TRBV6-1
CASSALGERYF
TGTGCCAGCAGTGCCCTCGGCGAGCGGTACTTC
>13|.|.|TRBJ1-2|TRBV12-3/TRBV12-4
CASSIIQGDGYTF
TGTGCCAGCAGTATCATACAGGGAGATGGCTACACCTTC
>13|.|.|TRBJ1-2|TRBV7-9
CASSPGWAEGYTF
TGTGCCAGCAGCCCCGGGTGGGCAGAGGGCTACACCTTC
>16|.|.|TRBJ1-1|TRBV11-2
CASSLLPTQRNTEAFF
TGTGCCAGCAGCTTACTCCCGACCCAGCGGAACACTGAAGCTTTCTTT
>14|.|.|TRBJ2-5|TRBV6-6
CASSYSRDQETQYF
TGTGCCAGCAGTTACTCACGTGATCAAGAGACCCAGTACTTC
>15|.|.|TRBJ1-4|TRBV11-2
CASSLYGGLYEKLFF
TGTGCCAGCAGCTTATATGGGGGGCTTTATGAAAAACTGTTTTTT
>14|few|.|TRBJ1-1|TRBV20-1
CSARRTGRNTEAFF
TGCAGTGCTAGGAGGACGGGACGGAACACTGAAGCTTTCTTT
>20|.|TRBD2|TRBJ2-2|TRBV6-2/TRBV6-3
CASTPLPGLAGFANTGELFF
TGTGCCAGCACCCCGCTACCGGGACTAGCGGGTTTCGCGAACACCGGGGAGCTGTTTTTT
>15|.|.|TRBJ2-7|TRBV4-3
CASSQDRGLLYEQYF
TGCGCCAGCAGCCAAGATCGAGGGCTGCTTTACGAGCAGTACTTC
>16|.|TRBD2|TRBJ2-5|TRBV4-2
CASSQDPSGGAGTQYF
TGTGCCAGCAGCCAAGACCCCAGCGGGGGGGCAGGGACCCAGTACTTC
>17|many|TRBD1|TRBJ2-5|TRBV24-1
CATSDGTGQALRETQYF
TGTGCCACCAGTGATGGGACGGGACAGGCGCTTCGGGAGACCCAGTACTTC
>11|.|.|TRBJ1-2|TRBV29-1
CSVGRVGGYTF
TGCAGCGTTGGGAGGGTCGGCGGCTACACCTTC
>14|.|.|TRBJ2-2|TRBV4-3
CASSQGPQAGELFF
TGCGCCAGCAGCCAGGGACCCCAGGCCGGGGAGCTGTTTTTT
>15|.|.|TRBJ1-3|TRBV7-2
CASSLWESSGNTIYF
TGTGCCAGCAGCTTGTGGGAGAGCTCTGGAAACACCATATATTTT
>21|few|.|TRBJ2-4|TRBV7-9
CASDSAGRRGLIKTETNIQYF
TGTGCCAGCGATTCGGCGGGCAGGAGAGGATTAATCAAAACGGAGACAAACATTCAGTACTTC
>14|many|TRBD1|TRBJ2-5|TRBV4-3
CASSYGTGEETQYF
TGCGCCAGCAGCTATGGGACAGGGGAAGAGACCCAGTACTTC
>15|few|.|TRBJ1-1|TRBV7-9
CASSLNTGTNTEAFF
TGTGCCAGCAGCTTAAATACAGGGACAAACACTGAAGCTTTCTTT
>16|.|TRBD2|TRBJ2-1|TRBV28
CASSLRGAGGVNEQFF
TGTGCCAGCAGTTTAAGAGGGGCGGGAGGTGTCAATGAGCAGTTCTTC
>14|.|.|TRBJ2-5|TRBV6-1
CASSEQGRAETQYF
TGTGCCAGCAGTGAACAGGGACGGGCGGAGACCCAGTACTTC
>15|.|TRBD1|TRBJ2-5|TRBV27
CASSFWSGGEKEQYF
TGTGCCAGCAGTTTTTGGTCAGGGGGTGAGAAAGAGCAGTACTTC
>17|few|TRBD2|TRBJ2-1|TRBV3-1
CASSPQGLAGGYNEQFF
TGTGCCAGCAGCCCCCAGGGGCTAGCGGGGGGCTACAATGAGCAGTTCTTC
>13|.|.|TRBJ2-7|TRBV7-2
CASSLDANYEQYF
TGTGCCAGCAGCTTAGACGCAAACTACGAGCAGTACTTC
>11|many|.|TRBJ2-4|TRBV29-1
CSVDTVDIQYF
TGCAGCGTTGATACGGTCGACATTCAGTACTTC
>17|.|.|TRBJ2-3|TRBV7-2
CASSSGGLPSSTDTQYF
TGTGCCAGCAGCTCCGGCGGGCTACCTTCTAGCACAGATACGCAGTATTTT